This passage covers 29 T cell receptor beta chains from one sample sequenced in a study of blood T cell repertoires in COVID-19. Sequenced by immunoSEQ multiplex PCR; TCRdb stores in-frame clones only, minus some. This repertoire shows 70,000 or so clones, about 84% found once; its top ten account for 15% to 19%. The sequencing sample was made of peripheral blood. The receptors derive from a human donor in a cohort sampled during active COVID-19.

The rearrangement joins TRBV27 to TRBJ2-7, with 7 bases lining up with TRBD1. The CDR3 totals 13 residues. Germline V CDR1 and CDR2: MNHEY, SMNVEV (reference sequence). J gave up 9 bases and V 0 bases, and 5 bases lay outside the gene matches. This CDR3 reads CASSLSDRDRQYF. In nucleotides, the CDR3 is TGTGCCAGCAGTTTATCCGATCGGGACAGGCAGTACTTC.

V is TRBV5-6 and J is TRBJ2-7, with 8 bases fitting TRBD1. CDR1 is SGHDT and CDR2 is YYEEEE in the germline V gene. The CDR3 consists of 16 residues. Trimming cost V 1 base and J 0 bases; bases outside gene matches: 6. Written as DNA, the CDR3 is TGTGCCAGCAGCTTGAGGATGGGACAGGCCTCCTACGAGCAGTACTTC. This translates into CASSLRMGQASYEQYF.

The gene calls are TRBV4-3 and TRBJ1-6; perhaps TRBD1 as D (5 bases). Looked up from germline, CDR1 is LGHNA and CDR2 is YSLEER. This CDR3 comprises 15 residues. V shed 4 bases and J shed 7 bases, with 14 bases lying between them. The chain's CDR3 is CASSPGGAHNSPLHF. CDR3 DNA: TGCGCCAGCAGCCCCGGCGGGGCGCACAATTCACCCCTCCACTTT.

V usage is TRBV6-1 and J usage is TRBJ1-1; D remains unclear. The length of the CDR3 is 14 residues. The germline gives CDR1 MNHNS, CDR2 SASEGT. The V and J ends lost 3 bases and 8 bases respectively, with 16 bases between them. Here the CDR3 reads CASSDSVIGREAFF. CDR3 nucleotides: TGTGCCAGCAGTGATTCGGTCATCGGTCGGGAAGCTTTCTTT.

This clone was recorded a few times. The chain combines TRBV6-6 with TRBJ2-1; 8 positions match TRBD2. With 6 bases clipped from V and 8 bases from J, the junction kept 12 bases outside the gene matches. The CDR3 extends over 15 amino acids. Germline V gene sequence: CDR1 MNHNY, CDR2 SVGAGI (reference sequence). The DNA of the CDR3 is TGTGCCAGCAGGCCAACCGGGACTAGGAACGATGAGCAGTTCTTC. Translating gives CASRPTGTRNDEQFF.

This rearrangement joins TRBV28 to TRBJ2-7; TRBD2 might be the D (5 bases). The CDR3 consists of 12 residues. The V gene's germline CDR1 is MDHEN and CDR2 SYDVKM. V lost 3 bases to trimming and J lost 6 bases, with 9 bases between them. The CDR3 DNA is TGTGCCAGCAGTTTGAGGGTGGGCGAGCAGTACTTC. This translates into CASSLRVGEQYF.

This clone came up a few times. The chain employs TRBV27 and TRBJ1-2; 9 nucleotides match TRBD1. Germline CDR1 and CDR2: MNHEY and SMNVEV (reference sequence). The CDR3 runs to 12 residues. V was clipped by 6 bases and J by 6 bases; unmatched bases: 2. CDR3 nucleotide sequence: TGTGCCAGCAGGACAGGGGGTCATGGCTACACCTTC. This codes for CASRTGGHGYTF.

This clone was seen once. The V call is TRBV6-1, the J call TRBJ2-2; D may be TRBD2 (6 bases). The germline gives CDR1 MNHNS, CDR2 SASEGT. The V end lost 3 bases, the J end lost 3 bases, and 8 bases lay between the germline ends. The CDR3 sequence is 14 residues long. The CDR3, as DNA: TGTGCCAGCAGTGACGGGGGTTACACCGGGGAGCTGTTTTTT. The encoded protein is CASSDGGYTGELFF.

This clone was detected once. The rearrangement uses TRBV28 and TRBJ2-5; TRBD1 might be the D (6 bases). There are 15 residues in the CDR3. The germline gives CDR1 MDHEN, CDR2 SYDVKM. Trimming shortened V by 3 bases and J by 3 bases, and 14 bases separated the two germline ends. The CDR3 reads CASSLMVDRKETQYF. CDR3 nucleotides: TGTGCCAGCAGTTTGATGGTGGACAGAAAAGAGACCCAGTACTTC.

The CDR3 DNA follows: TGTGCCAGCAGCAATAAGAATTTTGGGAGGAACACTGAAGCTTTCTTT. The encoded protein is CASSNKNFGRNTEAFF. The rearrangement links TRBV21-1 to TRBJ1-1. TRBV21-1 is a documented pseudogene. The CDR3 extends over 16 amino acids.

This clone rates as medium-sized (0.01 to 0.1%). Written as DNA, the CDR3 is TGCGCCAGCAGCTTGGAGGGGCAGGGGTATCAGCCCCAGCATTTT. As protein: CASSLEGQGYQPQHF. J is TRBJ1-5 and V is TRBV5-1, with D perhaps TRBD1 (6 bases). The germline CDR1 and CDR2 sequences are SGHRS and YFSETQ. This CDR3 is built from 15 residues. V was shortened by 0 bases and J by 5 bases, with 12 bases between the two germline ends.

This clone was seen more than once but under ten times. CDR3 coding DNA: TGTGCCAGCAGTCTTACAGGCGCCGGGGAGCTGTTTTTT. Its translation: CASSLTGAGELFF. The chain combines TRBV12-3 or TRBV12-4 with TRBJ2-2, with D perhaps TRBD1 (5 bases). Trimming left V 5 bases short and J 6 bases short, with 10 bases between. This CDR3 has 13 amino acids.

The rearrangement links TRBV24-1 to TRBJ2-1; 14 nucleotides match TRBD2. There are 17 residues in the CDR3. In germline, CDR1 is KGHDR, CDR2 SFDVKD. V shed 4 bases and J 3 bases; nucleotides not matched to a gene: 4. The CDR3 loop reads CATSDPGLAGGYNEQFF. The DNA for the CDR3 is TGTGCCACCAGTGACCCAGGACTAGCGGGGGGCTACAATGAGCAGTTCTTC.

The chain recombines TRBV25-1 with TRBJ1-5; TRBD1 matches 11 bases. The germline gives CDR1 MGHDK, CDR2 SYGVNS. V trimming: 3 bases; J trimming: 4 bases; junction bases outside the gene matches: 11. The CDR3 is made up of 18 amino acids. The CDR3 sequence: CASSENSGTGGWNQPQHF. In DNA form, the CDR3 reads TGTGCCAGCAGTGAGAATTCCGGGACAGGGGGTTGGAATCAGCCCCAGCATTTT.

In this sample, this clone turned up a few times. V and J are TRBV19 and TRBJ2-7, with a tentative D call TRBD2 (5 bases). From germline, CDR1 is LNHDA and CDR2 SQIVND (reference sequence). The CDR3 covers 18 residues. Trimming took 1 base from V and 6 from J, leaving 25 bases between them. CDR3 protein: CASSIARVTPGSASEQYF. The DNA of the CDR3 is TGTGCCAGTAGTATAGCGCGGGTGACACCCGGCTCGGCGAGCGAGCAGTACTTC. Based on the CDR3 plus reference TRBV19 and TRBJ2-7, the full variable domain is DGGITQSPKYLFRKEGQNVTLSCEQNLNHDAMYWYRQDPGQGLRLIYYSQIVNDFQKGDIAEGYSVSREKKESFPLTVTSAQKNPTAFYLCASSIARVTPGSASEQYFGPGTRLTVT.

CDR3 bases: TGTGCCACCAGTGATCCCCCCGGACAGGGAATACAAGAGACCCAGTACTTC. Translation gives CATSDPPGQGIQETQYF. V and J are TRBV24-1 and TRBJ2-5, with 8 bases lining up with TRBD1. Germline CDR1 is KGHDR and CDR2 is SFDVKD. The V gene end was trimmed by 3 bases and the J gene end by 2 bases; junction bases not matched to a gene: 10. The CDR3 covers 17 residues.

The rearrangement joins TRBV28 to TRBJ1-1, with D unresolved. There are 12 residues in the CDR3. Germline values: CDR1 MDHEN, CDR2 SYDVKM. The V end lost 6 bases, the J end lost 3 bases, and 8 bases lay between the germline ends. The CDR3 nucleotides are TGTGCCAGCAGGCCACTAGACACTGAAGCTTTCTTT. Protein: CASRPLDTEAFF. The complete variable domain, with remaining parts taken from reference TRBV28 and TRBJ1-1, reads DVKVTQSSRYLVKRTGEKVFLECVQDMDHENMFWYRQDPGLGLRLIYFSYDVKMKEKGDIPEGYSVSREKKERFSLILESASTNQTSMYLCASRPLDTEAFFGQGTRLTVV.

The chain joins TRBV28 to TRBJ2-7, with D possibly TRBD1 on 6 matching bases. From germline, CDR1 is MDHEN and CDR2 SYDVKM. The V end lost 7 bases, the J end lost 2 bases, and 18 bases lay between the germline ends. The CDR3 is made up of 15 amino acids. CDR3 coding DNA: TGTGCCAGCACCTCCGACAGGCTTTTTACCTACGAGCAGTACTTC. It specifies CASTSDRLFTYEQYF.

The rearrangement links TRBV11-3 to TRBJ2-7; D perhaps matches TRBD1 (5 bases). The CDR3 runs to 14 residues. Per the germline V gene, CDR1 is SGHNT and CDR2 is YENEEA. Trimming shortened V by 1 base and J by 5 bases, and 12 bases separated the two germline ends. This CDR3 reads CASSLGAGNHEQYF. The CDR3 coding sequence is TGTGCCAGCAGCTTAGGGGCAGGGAACCACGAGCAGTACTTC.

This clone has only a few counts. DNA for the CDR3: TGTGCCAGCAGCTTAAAAAGGGGGTTCGGAAACACTGAAGCTTTCTTT. Encoded protein: CASSLKRGFGNTEAFF. The chain carries TRBV11-2 and TRBJ1-1; D is possibly TRBD1 (6 bases). The germline V and J ends were trimmed by 2 bases and 2 bases, with 15 bases remaining between them. Per the germline V gene, CDR1 is SGHAT and CDR2 is FQNNGV. This CDR3 spans 16 amino acids.

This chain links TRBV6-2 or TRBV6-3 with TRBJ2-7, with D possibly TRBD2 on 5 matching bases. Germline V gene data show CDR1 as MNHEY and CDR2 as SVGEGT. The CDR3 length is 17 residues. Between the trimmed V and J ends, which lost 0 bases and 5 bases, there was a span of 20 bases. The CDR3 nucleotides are TGTGCCAGCAGTTACTCGGACTCCGAACCGAGAGACGACGAGCAGTACTTC. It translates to CASSYSDSEPRDDEQYF.

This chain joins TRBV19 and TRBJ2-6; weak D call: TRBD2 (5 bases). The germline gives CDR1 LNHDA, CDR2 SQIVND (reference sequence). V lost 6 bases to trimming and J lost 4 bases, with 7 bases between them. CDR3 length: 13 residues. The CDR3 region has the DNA TGTGCCAGTAGGGGGAGAGGGGCCAACGTCCTGACTTTC. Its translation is CASRGRGANVLTF.

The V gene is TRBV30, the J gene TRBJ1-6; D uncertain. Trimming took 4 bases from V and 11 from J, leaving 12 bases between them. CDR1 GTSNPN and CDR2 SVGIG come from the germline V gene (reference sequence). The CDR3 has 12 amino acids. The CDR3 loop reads CAWKEGSAPLHF. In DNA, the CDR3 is TGTGCCTGGAAAGAGGGATCGGCACCCCTCCACTTT.

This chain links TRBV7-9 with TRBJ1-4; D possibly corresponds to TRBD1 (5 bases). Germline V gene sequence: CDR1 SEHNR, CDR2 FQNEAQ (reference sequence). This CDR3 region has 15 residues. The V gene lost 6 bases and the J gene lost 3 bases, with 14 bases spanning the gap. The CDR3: CASSGGARSNEKLFF. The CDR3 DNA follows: TGTGCCAGCAGTGGAGGGGCCCGCTCTAATGAAAAACTGTTTTTT.

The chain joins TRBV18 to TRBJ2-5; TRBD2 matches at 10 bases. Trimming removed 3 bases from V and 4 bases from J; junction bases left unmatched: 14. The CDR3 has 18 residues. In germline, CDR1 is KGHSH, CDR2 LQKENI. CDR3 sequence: CASSPRIASGSWRETQYF. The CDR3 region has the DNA TGTGCCAGCTCACCGAGGATTGCTAGCGGGAGTTGGCGAGAGACCCAGTACTTC.

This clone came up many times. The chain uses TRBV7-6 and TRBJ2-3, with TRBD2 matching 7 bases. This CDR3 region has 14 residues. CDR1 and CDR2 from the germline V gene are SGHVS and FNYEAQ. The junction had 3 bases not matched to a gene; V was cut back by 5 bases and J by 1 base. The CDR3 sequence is CASSGAGGTDTQYF. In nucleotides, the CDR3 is TGTGCCAGCAGCGGCGCGGGGGGCACAGATACGCAGTATTTT.

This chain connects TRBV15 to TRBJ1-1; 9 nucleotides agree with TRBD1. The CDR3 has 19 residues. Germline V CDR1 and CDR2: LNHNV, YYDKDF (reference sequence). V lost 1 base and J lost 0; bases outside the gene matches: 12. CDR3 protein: CATSRAGTGLQAMNTEAFF. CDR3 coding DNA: TGTGCCACCAGCAGAGCCGGGACAGGGCTACAAGCCATGAACACTGAAGCTTTCTTT.

This CDR3 reads CASSLGAGVGEQYF. The DNA for the CDR3 is TGTGCCAGCAGCTTAGGGGCGGGAGTCGGAGAGCAGTACTTC. This rearrangement joins TRBV7-9 to TRBJ2-7; TRBD2 agrees at 7 bases. Germline CDR1 SEHNR, CDR2 FQNEAQ (reference sequence). Trimming cost V 1 base and J 7 bases; bases outside gene matches: 7. This CDR3 comprises 14 residues.

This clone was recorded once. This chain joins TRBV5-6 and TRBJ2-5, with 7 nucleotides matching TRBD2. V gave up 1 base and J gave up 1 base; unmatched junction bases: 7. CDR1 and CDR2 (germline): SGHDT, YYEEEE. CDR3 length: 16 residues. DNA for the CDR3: TGTGCCAGCAGCTTGTTACGGGGGAGGGTCCAAGAGACCCAGTACTTC. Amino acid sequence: CASSLLRGRVQETQYF.